This TCR beta chain was identified during a study of regulatory T cells in long-lasting Graves disease. CDR3-region Arm-PCR and iRepertoire HTBI primers produced the TCR beta libraries. Using its own MiXCR run on the multiplex PCR reads, TCRdb lists one record per CDR3 protein. The sample yields about 420,000 distinct CDR3 sequences, roughly 15% seen once. The CDR3 extends over 14 amino acids. Germline V gene sequence: CDR1 KGHSH, CDR2 LQKENI. V was cut by 0 bases and J by 6 bases, with 9 bases left in between. This clonotype was recorded at least ten times. Time point described: newly diagnosed GD, antithyroid drugs for less than 3 months. Extracted RNA from PBMCs served as the source of the TCR library. Graves' disease diagnosis followed American Thyroid Association guidelines. These data were also reused for a study on T cells in Graves' hyperthyroidism and ophthalmopathy. That source reports: HTBI primers drove first-round RT-PCR of the TCR CDR3. Blood also contained most expanded thyroid clonotypes above 0.001.

The sample consisted of peripheral blood mononuclear cells (PBMCs), taken at new diagnosis, from a patient treated with antithyroid drugs. The V call is TRBV18, the J call TRBJ2-1; no clear D. The sequence was obtained from a woman between 18 and 29 years old with Graves disease. The CDR3 region has the DNA TGTGCCAGCTCACCACCGGACGGGTTCAATGAGCAGTTCTTC. Protein product: CASSPPDGFNEQFF.